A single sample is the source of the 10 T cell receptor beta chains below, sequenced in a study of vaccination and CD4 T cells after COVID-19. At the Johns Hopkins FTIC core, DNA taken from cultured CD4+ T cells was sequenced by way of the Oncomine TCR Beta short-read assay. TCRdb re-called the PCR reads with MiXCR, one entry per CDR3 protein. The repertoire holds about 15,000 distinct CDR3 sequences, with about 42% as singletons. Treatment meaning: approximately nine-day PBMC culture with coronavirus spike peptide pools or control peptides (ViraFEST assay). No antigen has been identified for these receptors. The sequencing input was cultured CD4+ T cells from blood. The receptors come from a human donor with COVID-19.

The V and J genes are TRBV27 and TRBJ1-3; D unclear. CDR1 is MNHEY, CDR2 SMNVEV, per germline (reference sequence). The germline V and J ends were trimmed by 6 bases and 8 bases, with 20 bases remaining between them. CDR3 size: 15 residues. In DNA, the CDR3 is TGTGCCAGCAGGGCGTCACGGGGAGCCGTTCACACCATATATTTT. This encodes CASRASRGAVHTIYF.

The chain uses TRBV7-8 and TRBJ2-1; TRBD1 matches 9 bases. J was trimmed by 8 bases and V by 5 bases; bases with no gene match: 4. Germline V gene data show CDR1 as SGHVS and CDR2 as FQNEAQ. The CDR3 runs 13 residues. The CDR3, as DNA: TGTGCCAGCAGCCGGGACAGGGCAGATGAGCAGTTCTTC. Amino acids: CASSRDRADEQFF.

CDR3 in amino acids: CASSMTATNEKLFF. DNA of the CDR3: TGTGCCAGCAGCATGACAGCAACTAATGAAAAACTGTTTTTT. The chain couples TRBV11-2 to TRBJ1-4; tentative D call: TRBD1 (5 bases). Germline assignment: CDR1 SGHAT and CDR2 FQNNGV. V was cut by 5 bases and J by 0 bases, with 7 bases left in between. The CDR3 runs to 14 residues.

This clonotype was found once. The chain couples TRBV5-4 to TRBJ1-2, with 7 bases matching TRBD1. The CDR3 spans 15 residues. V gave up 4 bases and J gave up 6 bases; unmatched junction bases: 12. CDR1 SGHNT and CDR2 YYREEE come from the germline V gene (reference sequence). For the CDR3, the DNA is TGTGCCAGCAGCGCCGAGACAGGGAGTTTTAATGGCTACACCTTC. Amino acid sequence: CASSAETGSFNGYTF.

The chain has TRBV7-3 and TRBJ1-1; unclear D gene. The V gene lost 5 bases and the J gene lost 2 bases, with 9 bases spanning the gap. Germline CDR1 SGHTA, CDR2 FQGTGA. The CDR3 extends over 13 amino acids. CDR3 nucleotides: TGTGCCAGCAGCAATGAAGCCAACACTGAAGCTTTCTTT. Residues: CASSNEANTEAFF.

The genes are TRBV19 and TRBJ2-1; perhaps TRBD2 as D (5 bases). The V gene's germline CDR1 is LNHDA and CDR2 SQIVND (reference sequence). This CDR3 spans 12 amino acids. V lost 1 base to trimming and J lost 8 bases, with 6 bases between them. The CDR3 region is CASSIGGYEQFF. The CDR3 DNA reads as TGTGCCAGTAGTATAGGAGGGTATGAGCAGTTCTTC.

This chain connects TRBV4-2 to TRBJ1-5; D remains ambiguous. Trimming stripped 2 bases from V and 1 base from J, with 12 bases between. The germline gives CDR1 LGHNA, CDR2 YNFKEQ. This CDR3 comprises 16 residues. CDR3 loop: CASSQKYPGSNQPQHF. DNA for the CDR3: TGTGCCAGCAGCCAAAAGTATCCGGGGAGCAATCAGCCCCAGCATTTT.

CDR3 in DNA: TGTGCCAGCAGTTCCGGCACGATTATCCAGCATTTT. This sequence encodes CASSSGTIIQHF. The V and J genes are TRBV28 and TRBJ1-5, with D uncertain. V was trimmed by 4 bases and J by 12 bases, leaving 13 bases between them. Germline values: CDR1 MDHEN, CDR2 SYDVKM. The CDR3 extends over 12 amino acids.

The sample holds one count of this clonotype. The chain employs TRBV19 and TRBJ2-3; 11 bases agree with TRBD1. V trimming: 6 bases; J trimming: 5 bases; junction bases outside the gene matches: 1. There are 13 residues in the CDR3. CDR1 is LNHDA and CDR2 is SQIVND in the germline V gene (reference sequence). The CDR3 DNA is TGTGCCAGTAGGGGACAGGGGGTAGATACGCAGTATTTT. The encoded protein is CASRGQGVDTQYF.

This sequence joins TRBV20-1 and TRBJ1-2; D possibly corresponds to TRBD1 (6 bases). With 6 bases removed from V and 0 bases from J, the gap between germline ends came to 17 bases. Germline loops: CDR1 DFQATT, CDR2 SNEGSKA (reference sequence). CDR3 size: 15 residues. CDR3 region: CSAVDSDVANYGYTF. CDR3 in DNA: TGCAGTGCGGTGGACAGTGATGTGGCTAACTATGGCTACACCTTC.